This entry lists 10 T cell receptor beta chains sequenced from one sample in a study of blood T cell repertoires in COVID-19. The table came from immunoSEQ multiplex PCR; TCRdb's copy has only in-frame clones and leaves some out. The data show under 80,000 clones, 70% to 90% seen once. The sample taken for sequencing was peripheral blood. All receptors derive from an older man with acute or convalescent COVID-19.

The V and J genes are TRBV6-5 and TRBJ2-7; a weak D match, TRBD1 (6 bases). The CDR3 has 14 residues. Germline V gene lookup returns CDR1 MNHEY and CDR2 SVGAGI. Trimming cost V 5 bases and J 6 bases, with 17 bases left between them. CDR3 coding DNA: TGTGCCAGCAGTCTACAGGGTACCCTGCGCGAGCAGTACTTC. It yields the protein CASSLQGTLREQYF.

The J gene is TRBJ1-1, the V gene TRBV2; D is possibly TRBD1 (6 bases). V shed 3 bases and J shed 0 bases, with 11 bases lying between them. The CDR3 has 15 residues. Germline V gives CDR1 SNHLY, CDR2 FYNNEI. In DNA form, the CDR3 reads TGTGCCAGCAGTGAGGGGGGGGCCATGAACACTGAAGCTTTCTTT. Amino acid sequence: CASSEGGAMNTEAFF. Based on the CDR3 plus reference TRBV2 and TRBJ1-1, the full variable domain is EPEVTQTPSHQVTQMGQEVILRCVPISNHLYFYWYRQILGQKVEFLVSFYNNEISEKSEIFDDQFSVERPDGSNFTLKIRSTKLEDSAMYFCASSEGGAMNTEAFFGQGTRLTVV.

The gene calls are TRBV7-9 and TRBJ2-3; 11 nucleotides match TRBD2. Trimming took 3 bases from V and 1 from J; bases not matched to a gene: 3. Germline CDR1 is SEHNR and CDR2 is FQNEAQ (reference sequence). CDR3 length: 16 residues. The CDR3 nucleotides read TGTGCCAGCAGCTTGGGTAGCGGGGGGGGCACAGATACGCAGTATTTT. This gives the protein CASSLGSGGGTDTQYF.

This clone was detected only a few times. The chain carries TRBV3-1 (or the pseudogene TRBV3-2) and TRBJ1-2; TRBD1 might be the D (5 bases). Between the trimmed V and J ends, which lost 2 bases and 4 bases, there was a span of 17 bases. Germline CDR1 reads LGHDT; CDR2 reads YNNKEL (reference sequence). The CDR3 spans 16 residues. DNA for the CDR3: TGTGCCAGCAGCCAAACCCAACGACAGACATTCTATGGCTACACCTTC. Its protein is CASSQTQRQTFYGYTF.

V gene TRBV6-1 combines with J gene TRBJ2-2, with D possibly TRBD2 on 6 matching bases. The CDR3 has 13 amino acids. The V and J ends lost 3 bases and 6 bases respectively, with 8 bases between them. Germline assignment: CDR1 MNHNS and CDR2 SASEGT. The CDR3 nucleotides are TGTGCCAGCAGTGAGGGGGGACCCGGGGAGCTGTTTTTT. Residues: CASSEGGPGELFF.

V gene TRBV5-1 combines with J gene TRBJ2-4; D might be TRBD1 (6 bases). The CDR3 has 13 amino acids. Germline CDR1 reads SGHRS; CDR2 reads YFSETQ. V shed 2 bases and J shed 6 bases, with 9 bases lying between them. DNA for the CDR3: TGCGCCAGCAGCTTCGCAGGGGCAAACATTCAGTACTTC. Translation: CASSFAGANIQYF.

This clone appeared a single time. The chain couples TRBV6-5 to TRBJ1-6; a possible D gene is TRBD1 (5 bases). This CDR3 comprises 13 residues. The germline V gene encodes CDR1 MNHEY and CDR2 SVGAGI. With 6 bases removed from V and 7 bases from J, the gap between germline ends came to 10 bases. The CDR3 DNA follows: TGTGCCAGCAGGAGACAGACCAATTCACCCCTCCACTTT. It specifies CASRRQTNSPLHF.

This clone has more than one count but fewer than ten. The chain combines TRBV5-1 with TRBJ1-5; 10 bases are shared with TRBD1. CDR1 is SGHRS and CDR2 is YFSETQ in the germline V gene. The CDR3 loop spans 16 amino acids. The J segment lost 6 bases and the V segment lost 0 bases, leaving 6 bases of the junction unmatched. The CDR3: CASSLEPGQGLQPQHF. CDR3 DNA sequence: TGCGCCAGCAGCTTGGAACCGGGACAGGGGCTTCAGCCCCAGCATTTT.

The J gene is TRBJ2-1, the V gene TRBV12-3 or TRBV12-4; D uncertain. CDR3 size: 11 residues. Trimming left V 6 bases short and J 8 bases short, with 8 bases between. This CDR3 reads CASSLYDEQFF. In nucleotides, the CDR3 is TGTGCCAGCAGCCTCTATGATGAGCAGTTCTTC.

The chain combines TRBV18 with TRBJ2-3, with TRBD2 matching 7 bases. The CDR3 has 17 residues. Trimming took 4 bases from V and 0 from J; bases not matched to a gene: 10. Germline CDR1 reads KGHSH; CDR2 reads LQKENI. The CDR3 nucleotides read TGTGCCAGCTCACTCTCTGCCGGGGGGTCGAGCACAGATACGCAGTATTTT. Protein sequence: CASSLSAGGSSTDTQYF.